These 9 T cell receptor beta chains were all obtained from the same sample, sequenced in a study of T cell changes during pregnancy in multiple sclerosis. Sequenced by immunoSEQ multiplex PCR; TCRdb stores in-frame clones only, minus some. The table lists some 81,000 clones, under 95% of them singletons. Sequenced here: peripheral blood, sampled after pregnancy. All receptors derive from a female donor in good health, enrolled as a control in a pregnancy study.

The genes are TRBV6-5 and TRBJ2-3, with 7 positions matching TRBD1. The junction had 2 bases not matched to a gene; V was cut back by 0 bases and J by 2 bases. This CDR3 is 15 amino acids long. Germline-derived CDR1 and CDR2 are MNHEY and SVGAGI. CDR3 sequence reads: CASSYSTGNTDTQYF. Written as DNA, the CDR3 is TGTGCCAGCAGTTACTCGACAGGGAACACAGATACGCAGTATTTT.

The chain uses TRBV19 and TRBJ1-4; no clear D gene. Trimming removed 3 bases from V and 11 bases from J, with 10 bases in between. The germline CDR1 and CDR2 sequences are LNHDA and SQIVND (reference sequence). This CDR3 has 12 residues. The CDR3 spells CASSMGPGKLFF. In nucleotides, the CDR3 is TGTGCCAGTAGTATGGGCCCTGGGAAACTGTTTTTT. Filled out from reference TRBV19 and TRBJ1-4, the complete variable domain reads DGGITQSPKYLFRKEGQNVTLSCEQNLNHDAMYWYRQDPGQGLRLIYYSQIVNDFQKGDIAEGYSVSREKKESFPLTVTSAQKNPTAFYLCASSMGPGKLFFGSGTQLSVL.

This clone was seen a few times. The gene calls are TRBV2 and TRBJ1-1; D is unclear. V lost 4 bases to trimming and J lost 4 bases, with 4 bases between them. Germline V CDR1 and CDR2: SNHLY, FYNNEI. The CDR3 sequence is 11 residues long. The CDR3 DNA reads as TGTGCCAGCAGTGTCTTCACTGAAGCTTTCTTT. It translates to CASSVFTEAFF.

The chain links TRBV18 to TRBJ2-7; 11 positions agree with TRBD2. Trimming cost V 3 bases and J 0 bases; bases outside gene matches: 10. Germline lookup yields CDR1 KGHSH and CDR2 LQKENI. The CDR3 is 18 amino acids. DNA for the CDR3: TGTGCCAGCTCACCTCGGGTTAGCGGGAGGGCCAGCTCCTACGAGCAGTACTTC. Protein: CASSPRVSGRASSYEQYF.

The rearrangement joins TRBV5-4 to TRBJ1-5; no definite D call. The V gene lost 2 bases and the J gene lost 5 bases, with 14 bases spanning the gap. The CDR3 is made up of 15 amino acids. From germline, CDR1 is SGHNT and CDR2 YYREEE (reference sequence). CDR3 amino acids: CASSFGPGRDQPQHF. CDR3 in DNA: TGTGCCAGCAGCTTCGGACCCGGGAGGGATCAGCCCCAGCATTTT.

The rearrangement uses TRBV7-8 and TRBJ1-2; D not certain. Trimming took 1 base from V and 4 from J, leaving 10 bases between them. Germline V gene lookup returns CDR1 SGHVS and CDR2 FQNEAQ. The CDR3 covers 14 residues. CDR3 region: CASSLGELRYGYTF. The CDR3 coding sequence is TGTGCCAGCAGCTTAGGGGAGCTCCGCTATGGCTACACCTTC.

The chain recombines TRBV28 with TRBJ1-3, with D uncertain. The CDR3 extends over 17 amino acids. The ends were cut back, 7 bases at V and 0 bases at J, with 19 bases in the middle. CDR1 is MDHEN and CDR2 is SYDVKM in the germline V gene. CDR3 sequence (DNA): TGTGCCAGCAACCTGTTCCGGGGATCTAGCTCTGGAAACACCATATATTTT. Translated, it gives CASNLFRGSSSGNTIYF.

Only one count was recorded for this clone. The rearrangement joins TRBV9 to TRBJ2-2; 9 bases map to TRBD1. This CDR3 is built from 16 residues. CDR1 SGDLS and CDR2 YYNGEE come from the germline V gene. V dropped 3 bases and J dropped 5; count of bases not matched to a gene: 8. Here the CDR3 reads CASSASGQGVTGELFF. The CDR3 nucleotides read TGTGCCAGCAGCGCCTCGGGACAGGGAGTTACCGGGGAGCTGTTTTTT. The whole variable domain, remainder taken from reference TRBV9 and TRBJ2-2, is DSGVTQTPKHLITATGQRVTLRCSPRSGDLSVYWYQQSLDQGLQFLIQYYNGEERAKGNILERFSAQQFPDLHSELNLSSLELGDSALYFCASSASGQGVTGELFFGEGSRLTVL.

This rearrangement joins TRBV19 to TRBJ2-2, with 13 bases matching TRBD2. The germline gives CDR1 LNHDA, CDR2 SQIVND (reference sequence). The CDR3 runs to 15 residues. Trimming at V came to 7 bases and at J to 5 bases, leaving 4 bases not matched to a gene. The CDR3 protein is CASKTSGRGTGELFF. The CDR3 DNA sequence: TGTGCCAGTAAAACTAGCGGGAGGGGAACCGGGGAGCTGTTTTTT.